This T cell receptor (beta chain) was captured in a study of T cells in Graves' hyperthyroidism and ophthalmopathy (dated by TCRdb to 2018 to 2020). In the study overall: Peripheral blood samples were taken at the time of initial diagnosis, prior to any treatment. The paper reports TCR Vbeta CDR3 sequencing of roughly 140 peripheral blood samples: 40 or so ophthalmopathy, roughly 74 hyperthyroidism and 17 progressor patients. Whether ophthalmopathy could be predicted prospectively was tested in an independent validation cohort made up of fewer than 20 hyperthyroidism patients plus 17 patients who later progressed to ophthalmopathy. Following sampling, methimazole starting at 30 mg daily was given to hyperthyroidism patients, and high-dose intravenous methylprednisolone was given to ophthalmopathy patients. The 90 to 100 discovery patients were randomly split 7:3 into training and test sets. The study also compared thyroid tissue and blood T-cell repertoires from about six Graves' hyperthyroidism patients. TCR V-J signatures able to tell the groups apart were searched for in a discovery cohort of 100 patients, of whom roughly 42 had Graves' ophthalmopathy and some 60 had stable Graves' hyperthyroidism. What the study reported, not specific to this receptor: A model built on a 13 V-J signature distinguished ophthalmopathy from stable hyperthyroidism, reaching 85% to 90% sensitivity and about 81% specificity in cross-validation and 80%/75% in testing. In validation, the model predicted progression to ophthalmopathy a median of approximately 6.6 months before onset, with about 70% sensitivity and more than 72% specificity. No statistical method was used to set the sample size in advance, and investigators knew the group allocation. Most expanded thyroid clonotypes (frequency above 0.001) were also found in blood, which suggests that blood repertoires may mirror thyroid immune responses.

Hyperthyroidism patients were newly diagnosed, had a disease duration of under 2 months, and were aged 18 to 65 years. Any patient with an uncontrolled infection, another autoimmune disease, pregnancy or lactation was excluded. Diagnoses were based on clinical symptoms, serum thyroxine and TRAb, thyroid ultrasound and orbital computed tomography. Blood from progressor patients was collected at the time of first diagnosis with hyperthyroidism, before any ophthalmopathy symptoms had appeared. PBMCs were isolated from more than 9 ml of fresh peripheral blood by Ficoll-Paque density gradient centrifugation. Progressor patients were first diagnosed with Graves' hyperthyroidism and then developed ophthalmopathy during follow-up. Total RNA was extracted using Trizol reagent, and RNA quality was assessed on an Agilent 2100 Bioanalyzer. Of note for this clonotype: Its recognized antigen is unknown. No base qualities exist here, and no much larger clone lies one base off it.

The TCR beta CDR3 regions were amplified from RNA transcripts. A first-round RT-PCR of the TCR CDR3 used the HTBI primer set with the Qiagen OneStep RT-PCR kit. The libraries were constructed in a second round of multiplex PCR and then size-selected and purified. Sequencing of the libraries was done on an Illumina HiSeq2000 using paired-end 100 bp reads. As for how the authors treated the data: SOAPnuke was used to process the raw data, throwing out any read that contained adapters or uncalled bases, had a mean Phred below 15, or lacked an exact constant-primer or identifier match. High-quality paired reads were merged using COPE v1.2.5, and each unique nucleotide sequence was defined as a clonotype. MiTCR v1.1 was used to align the clonotypes against IMGT TRBV, TRBD and TRBJ reference segments. The analysis was restricted to V-J combinations with a frequency above 0.0001, which together covered just over 99% of the repertoires. The TCS score was defined as the ratio of F50 (clonal expansion) to E x V (chaos), calculated using BLOSUM62-based TCRdist between CDR3 peptides within each V-J. Welch's t-statistics and random forest reduced fewer than 550 V-J features to 10 to 15, which were used in a naive Bayes classifier (R e1071). TCRdb trimmed the raw reads at Q25, called clones with MiXCR and kept productive beta chains. Every CDR3 protein is listed once, alongside the most common genes and DNA of its rows. In this record, the V and J calls reflect TCRdb's handling and not the investigators' own analysis. Across this sample there are about 280,000 distinct CDR3 sequences, with 25% to 30% seen only once. About a quarter of the sample is in the top ten clones.

V and J lose 1 base and 4 bases, and a span of 13 bases separates them. CDR3 length: 14 amino acids, cysteine to phenylalanine. Only the CDR3 portion is preserved as DNA: 42 bases, with reading frame beginning at the first base. Based on the germline V gene (reference sequence), the CDR1 and CDR2 sequences are DFQATT and SNEGSKA. In this chain, TRBV20-1 is recombined with TRBJ2-5; the D segment cannot be called with confidence. This receptor was identified in a middle-aged man with Graves' hyperthyroidism that later progressed to Graves' ophthalmopathy. Sequencing was carried out using blood. The base sequence is TGCAGTGCTAGAGTTGCACAGAGACTAGAGACCCAGTACTTC. Its protein product is CSARVAQRLETQYF.